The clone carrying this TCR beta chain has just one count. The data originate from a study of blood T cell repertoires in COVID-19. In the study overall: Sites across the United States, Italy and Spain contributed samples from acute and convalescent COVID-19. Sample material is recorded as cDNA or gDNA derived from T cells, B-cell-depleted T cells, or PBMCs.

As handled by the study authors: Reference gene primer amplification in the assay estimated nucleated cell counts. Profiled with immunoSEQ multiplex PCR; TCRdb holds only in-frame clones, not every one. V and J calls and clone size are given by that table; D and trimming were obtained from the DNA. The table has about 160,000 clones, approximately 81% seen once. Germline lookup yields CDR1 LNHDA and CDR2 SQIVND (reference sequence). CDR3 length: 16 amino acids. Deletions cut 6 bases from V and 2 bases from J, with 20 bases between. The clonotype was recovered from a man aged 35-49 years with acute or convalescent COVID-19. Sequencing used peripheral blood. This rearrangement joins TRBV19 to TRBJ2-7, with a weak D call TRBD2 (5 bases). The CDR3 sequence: CASRGGTGTSPYEQYF. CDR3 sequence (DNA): TGTGCCAGTAGAGGTGGTACGGGAACCTCTCCCTACGAGCAGTACTTC.